The 22 T cell receptor beta chains below were found in one sample sequenced in a study of blood T cell repertoires in COVID-19. TCRdb's copy holds only in-frame clones and misses some; the assay was immunoSEQ multiplex PCR. The data hold around 200,000 clones, with around nine tenths observed a single time. Sequencing was done on a sample of peripheral blood. Receptor source: a woman between 18 and 29 years old who had recovered from COVID-19.

V gene TRBV6-2 or TRBV6-3 combines with J gene TRBJ1-1; TRBD1 matches 8 bases. CDR1 is MNHEY, CDR2 SVGEGT, per germline. V lost 6 bases to trimming and J lost 4 bases; unmatched junction nucleotides: 4. CDR3 size: 13 residues. CDR3 protein: CASRYRGSTEAFF. CDR3 coding DNA: TGTGCCAGCAGGTACAGGGGGAGCACTGAAGCTTTCTTT.

The chain recombines TRBV19 with TRBJ2-2; tentative D call: TRBD1 (6 bases). The CDR3 totals 15 residues. V was clipped by 3 bases and J by 6 bases, with 14 bases between them. The germline V gene encodes CDR1 LNHDA and CDR2 SQIVND (reference sequence). The CDR3 bases are TGTGCCAGTAGTATTTGGGGATCAGGGGCCGGGGAGCTGTTTTTT. As protein: CASSIWGSGAGELFF.

This clone turned up a few times. V usage is TRBV4-3 and J usage is TRBJ1-1, with no clear D. V shed 0 bases and J shed 5 bases, with 13 bases lying between them. The CDR3 loop spans 15 amino acids. Germline V gene sequence: CDR1 LGHNA, CDR2 YSLEER. CDR3 region: CASSQDLGEPTEAFF. The CDR3 bases are TGCGCCAGCAGCCAAGATCTGGGAGAACCTACTGAAGCTTTCTTT.

This sequence joins TRBV24-1 and TRBJ1-2; 9 bases fit TRBD1. Germline V gene sequence: CDR1 KGHDR, CDR2 SFDVKD. The CDR3 extends over 14 amino acids. V lost 4 bases and J lost 8; bases outside the gene matches: 7. CDR3 sequence (DNA): TGTGCCACCAGTGACCGGGGACAGGGTGGCGGCTACACCTTC. Translated, it gives CATSDRGQGGGYTF.

The chain uses TRBV2 and TRBJ2-5; 14 bases are a match to TRBD2. V lost 6 bases to trimming and J lost 5 bases; unmatched junction nucleotides: 2. The germline gives CDR1 SNHLY, CDR2 FYNNEI. This CDR3 contains 14 residues. Here the CDR3 DNA reads TGTGCCAGCAGGTGGACTAGCGGGAGGGAGACCCAGTACTTC. It specifies CASRWTSGRETQYF.

The V gene is TRBV27, the J gene TRBJ2-7; TRBD1 might be the D (6 bases). Germline CDR1 and CDR2: MNHEY and SMNVEV (reference sequence). This CDR3 is 16 amino acids long. V was pared by 5 bases and J by 1 base, with 18 bases between. This CDR3 is CASSVSSGTLSYEQYF. Written as DNA, the CDR3 is TGTGCCAGCAGTGTCTCATCCGGGACATTATCCTACGAGCAGTACTTC.

This sequence joins TRBV6-1 and TRBJ2-2; TRBD1 agrees at 8 bases. The CDR3 totals 14 residues. Germline CDR1 is MNHNS and CDR2 is SASEGT. V gave up 8 bases and J gave up 1 base; unmatched junction bases: 3. The DNA of the CDR3 is TGTGCCAGCTCGGGACAGGTGAACACCGGGGAGCTGTTTTTT. Protein: CASSGQVNTGELFF.

The V and J genes are TRBV28 and TRBJ2-7; tentatively, D is TRBD2 (5 bases). Per the germline V gene, CDR1 is MDHEN and CDR2 is SYDVKM. Trimming took off 5 bases at V and 3 bases at J, with 14 bases between the two ends. The CDR3 consists of 14 residues. CDR3 bases: TGTGCCAGCAGTACTGCCGGGGTACACTACGAGCAGTACGTC. Amino acid sequence: CASSTAGVHYEQYV.

The chain carries TRBV15 and TRBJ2-2, with D perhaps TRBD1 (5 bases). The CDR3 contains 15 residues. The germline V and J ends were trimmed by 3 bases and 0 bases, with 8 bases remaining between them. The V gene's germline CDR1 is LNHNV and CDR2 YYDKDF (reference sequence). CDR3 sequence reads: CATSSWTTNTGELFF. The CDR3 region has the DNA TGTGCCACCAGCAGTTGGACAACGAACACCGGGGAGCTGTTTTTT.

This clone has only one observation. This CDR3 reads CASSLAGERIGELFF. CDR3 coding DNA: TGCGCCAGCAGCTTGGCAGGGGAGAGGATCGGGGAGCTGTTTTTT. The V gene is TRBV5-1, the J gene TRBJ2-2, with a weak D call TRBD1 (6 bases). CDR1 SGHRS and CDR2 YFSETQ come from the germline V gene. CDR3 length: 15 amino acids. V gave up 0 bases and J gave up 7 bases, with 13 bases separating them.

This clone was counted a single time. The chain joins TRBV19 to TRBJ2-1, with 7 bases aligning to TRBD2. Germline V gene data show CDR1 as LNHDA and CDR2 as SQIVND (reference sequence). Trimming at V came to 3 bases and at J to 1 base, leaving 3 bases not matched to a gene. The CDR3 loop spans 15 amino acids. The chain's CDR3 is CASSITGGSYNEQFF. CDR3 bases: TGTGCCAGTAGTATCACGGGGGGATCCTACAATGAGCAGTTCTTC.

This chain joins TRBV7-2 and TRBJ2-1; 8 positions agree with TRBD1. This CDR3 comprises 14 residues. V shed 5 bases and J 4 bases; nucleotides not matched to a gene: 4. The V gene's germline CDR1 is SGHTA and CDR2 FQGNSA. In DNA, the CDR3 is TGTGCCAGCAGCCCGGGACAGGAGTACAATGAGCAGTTCTTC. It is translated as CASSPGQEYNEQFF.

The chain has TRBV28 and TRBJ2-3, with 10 bases fitting TRBD2. This CDR3 comprises 16 residues. CDR1 and CDR2 from the germline V gene are MDHEN and SYDVKM. The V segment lost 4 bases and the J segment 6 bases; nucleotides outside the gene matches: 10. The CDR3 coding sequence is TGTGCCAGCAGTTCTAGCGGGGGAGCCCCCCCCGATACGCAGTATTTT. It encodes CASSSSGGAPPDTQYF.

V usage is TRBV6-1 and J usage is TRBJ2-3, with D perhaps matching TRBD1 (6 bases). V lost 4 bases to trimming and J lost 2 bases, with 16 bases between them. Germline CDR1 reads MNHNS; CDR2 reads SASEGT. The CDR3 spans 16 residues. CDR3 loop: CASSGPGVRHTDTQYF. In DNA form, the CDR3 reads TGTGCCAGCAGTGGGCCAGGGGTCAGGCACACAGATACGCAGTATTTT.

The chain couples TRBV5-6 to TRBJ1-5, with 7 bases that match TRBD1. CDR3 length: 16 residues. V was pared by 4 bases and J by 0 bases, with 7 bases of the junction left unmatched. The V gene's germline CDR1 is SGHDT and CDR2 YYEEEE. CDR3 residues: CASSGWTGGSNQPQHF. CDR3 DNA: TGTGCCAGCAGCGGCTGGACAGGAGGTAGCAATCAGCCCCAGCATTTT.

The chain joins TRBV11-2 to TRBJ2-5; D remains unclear. From germline, CDR1 is SGHAT and CDR2 FQNNGV. V lost 1 base to trimming and J lost 9 bases, with 6 bases between them. This CDR3 has 11 amino acids. The CDR3 DNA follows: TGTGCCAGCAGCTTAGCGGCGGCCCAGTACTTC. Encoded protein: CASSLAAAQYF.

Written as DNA, the CDR3 is TGTGCCAGCAGCGCCGTACTAGCGGGGAGCACAGATACGCAGTATTTT. This encodes CASSAVLAGSTDTQYF. The chain links TRBV7-6 to TRBJ2-3; 10 nucleotides line up with TRBD2. This CDR3 is built from 16 residues. With V trimmed by 5 bases and J by 0 bases, 5 bases remained unmatched. The germline V gene encodes CDR1 SGHVS and CDR2 FNYEAQ.

This clone has a handful of counts. The chain has TRBV7-3 and TRBJ2-3, with D perhaps matching TRBD2 (7 bases). CDR3 length equals 14 residues. Trimming cost V 4 bases and J 8 bases, with 16 bases left between them. In germline, CDR1 is SGHTA, CDR2 FQGTGA. The CDR3 coding sequence is TGTGCCAGCAGCTCCCACTCCCGGGGGGCTACGCAGTATTTT. Translation gives CASSSHSRGATQYF.

The V call is TRBV9, the J call TRBJ2-1; 9 nucleotides line up with TRBD2. In germline, CDR1 is SGDLS, CDR2 YYNGEE. This CDR3 contains 14 residues. V was pared by 7 bases and J by 10 bases, with 12 bases of the junction left unmatched. The CDR3 DNA reads as TGTGCCAGCTCCAGCGGGAGGAATTCGGACGAGCAGTTCTTC. Translated: CASSSGRNSDEQFF.

This rearrangement joins TRBV7-9 to TRBJ1-6; no clear D gene. Deletions cut 4 bases from V and 5 bases from J, with 12 bases between. CDR3 length: 15 amino acids. CDR1 SEHNR and CDR2 FQNEAQ come from the germline V gene (reference sequence). CDR3 region: CASSSMVIDNSPLHF. The CDR3 bases are TGTGCCAGCAGCTCAATGGTGATAGATAATTCACCCCTCCACTTT.

The CDR3 sequence: CASSPLAGSGNEKLFF. DNA of the CDR3: TGTGCCAGCTCACCCCTCGCGGGGTCGGGAAATGAAAAACTGTTTTTT. The chain links TRBV18 to TRBJ1-4; D gene unclear. With 3 bases removed from V and 5 bases from J, the gap between germline ends came to 16 bases. Germline V gene lookup returns CDR1 KGHSH and CDR2 LQKENI. CDR3 length: 16 residues. The whole variable domain, remainder taken from reference TRBV18 and TRBJ1-4, is NAGVMQNPRHLVRRRGQEARLRCSPMKGHSHVYWYRQLPEEGLKFMVYLQKENIIDESGMPKERFSAEFPKEGPSILRIQQVVRGDSAAYFCASSPLAGSGNEKLFFGSGTQLSVL.

The sample holds a few counts of this clone. This chain links TRBV11-2 with TRBJ1-6, with D tentatively TRBD1 (5 bases). The CDR3 length is 15 residues. Trimming stripped 6 bases from V and 9 bases from J, with 18 bases between. Germline CDR1 and CDR2: SGHAT and FQNNGV. Here the CDR3 reads CASRKGTPRGSPLHF. CDR3 coding DNA: TGTGCCAGCAGGAAGGGGACTCCAAGGGGTTCACCCCTCCACTTT.